The sequence of this T cell receptor beta chain was determined in a study of blood T cell repertoires in COVID-19. Study at large: Acute and convalescent COVID-19 samples came from the United States, Italy and Spain. PBMCs, B-cell-depleted T cells, or T cells provided the cDNA or gDNA that made up the material.

How the authors handled the data: Estimates of nucleated cell counts were drawn from the amplification of reference gene primers. TCRdb's copy holds only in-frame clones and misses some; the assay was immunoSEQ multiplex PCR. V, J and clone size reflect that table, while D and trimming were determined from the DNA. The sample holds tens of thousands of clones, less than 90% seen once. Germline V gene lookup returns CDR1 MNHNY and CDR2 SVGAGI (reference sequence). This CDR3 spans 14 amino acids. Trimming cost V 2 bases and J 1 base, with 8 bases left between them. This receptor was identified in a human donor in a cohort sampled during active COVID-19. Sequencing was done on a sample of peripheral blood. The rearrangement links TRBV6-6 to TRBJ1-1, with D hard to call. The CDR3 DNA is TGTGCCAGCAGTTACGAGACACCGAACACTGAAGCTTTCTTT. Translation: CASSYETPNTEAFF.